The rows below give T cell receptor beta chains drawn from one sample of a study of identical twins. TCRdb reprocessed the 5' RACE reads with MiXCR, giving one entry per CDR3 protein. Seen here are just over 500,000 distinct CDR3 sequences, approximately 22% observed once, and the top ten hold 0.91%. These data also formed part of another study, on T cells expressing NK-cell markers.

The sample comprised CD4+ T cells sorted from blood. The receptor source for this set is a young woman in good health. CDR3s include the opening cysteine and the closing phenylalanine or tryptophan. A D gene is named only where the DNA matches it firmly. Where a row states a size, it is once, few, many or the class of an expanded clone; other rows omit it.

>few|TRBD2|TRBJ2-4|TRBV6-5
TGTGCCAGCAGTTACGGACTAGCGGGAGGAATGGGCAAAAACATTCAGTACTTC
CASSYGLAGGMGKNIQYF
>-|-|TRBJ2-2|TRBV7-6
TGTGCCAGCAGCTACCGCCCGCCGGGGCGCCCCGGGGAGCTGTTTTTT
CASSYRPPGRPGELFF
>few|-|TRBJ2-7|TRBV7-2
TGTGCCAGCAGCTTAGTCATAGATCCCCCCTACGAGCAGTACTTC
CASSLVIDPPYEQYF
>once|-|TRBJ2-1|TRBV6-2/TRBV6-3
TGTGCCAGCAGTTTGACAGGCTACAATGAGCAGTCCTTC
CASSLTGYNEQSF
>many|-|TRBJ2-1|TRBV10-3
TGTGCCATCAGTGAACTAGTCTCCGATGAGCAGTTCTTC
CAISELVSDEQFF
>few|-|TRBJ2-1|TRBV7-2
TGTGCCAGCAGCTTCGGGACGGCGTCAGACGAGCAGTTCTTC
CASSFGTASDEQFF
>-|-|TRBJ2-7|TRBV27
TGTGCCACCGACTGCGGAGGGACTTACAGCTCCTACGAGCAGTACTTC
CATDCGGTYSSYEQYF
>few|TRBD2|TRBJ2-7|TRBV7-8
TGTGCCAGCAGCTTGGGGGGGACGACGCCCTACGAGCAGTACTTC
CASSLGGTTPYEQYF
>-|-|TRBJ2-5|TRBV5-1
TGCGCCAGCAGCCCGAGTCCCAGTTCGGAGACCCAGTACTTC
CASSPSPSSETQYF
>once|TRBD2|TRBJ2-3|TRBV4-2
TGTGCCAGCAGCCGACAGACTAGCGGGGTCACAGATACGCAGTATTTT
CASSRQTSGVTDTQYF
>many|TRBD1|TRBJ1-5|TRBV10-3
TGTGCCATCAGTGAGTCGGGGACAGGCCATCAGCCCCAGCATTTT
CAISESGTGHQPQHF
>few|-|TRBJ1-4|TRBV12-3/TRBV12-4
TGTGCCAGTAGTCTTTCTGCAGAAAAACTGTTTTTT
CASSLSAEKLFF
>few|-|TRBJ2-5|TRBV18
TGTGCCAGCTCAGTATCCGGGACGAGACAAGAGACCCAGTACTTC
CASSVSGTRQETQYF
>-|TRBD2|TRBJ2-7|TRBV7-2
TGTGCCAGCAGAAGGACTAGCGGGCAATACTACGAGCAGTACTTC
CASRRTSGQYYEQYF
>few|-|TRBJ2-1|TRBV9
TGTGCCAGCAGCGTAGACTCTTACTACAATGAGCAGTTCTTC
CASSVDSYYNEQFF
>few|-|TRBJ2-1|TRBV6-1
TGTGCCAGCAGACCATACCGGGACGGAAATGAGCAGTTCTTC
CASRPYRDGNEQFF
>-|TRBD1|TRBJ1-3|TRBV10-3
TGTGCCATCAGGCGGGACAGGGAGTCGGCTGGAAACACCATATATTTT
CAIRRDRESAGNTIYF
>-|-|TRBJ1-5|TRBV6-1
TGTGCCAGCAGGAGGGATGGGACGGGGAATCAGCCCCAGCATTTT
CASRRDGTGNQPQHF
>few|-|TRBJ2-1|TRBV5-1
TGCGCCAGCAGCTTGGAGGGGCGTCGAGGGGGGTCCTACAATGAGCAGTTCTTC
CASSLEGRRGGSYNEQFF
>-|TRBD2|TRBJ2-3|TRBV15
TGTGCCACCAGCAGAGGAAATAGCGGGGGGTGGACAGATACGCAGTATTTT
CATSRGNSGGWTDTQYF
>-|-|TRBJ2-7|TRBV18
TGTGCCAGCTCAGACAAACAGGGAAGCTACGAGCAGTACTTC
CASSDKQGSYEQYF
>many|TRBD1|TRBJ2-1|TRBV5-8
TGTGCCAGCAGCTTGCGACAGGGTGGCTCCAATGAGCAGTTCTTC
CASSLRQGGSNEQFF
>-|-|TRBJ1-2|TRBV5-1
TGCGCCAGCAGCTTGGAGGAGGGATCCGGCTACACCTTC
CASSLEEGSGYTF
>few|TRBD1|TRBJ2-2|TRBV9
TGTGCCAGCAGCGAGGGACAGGATAAACCCGGGGAGCTGTTTTTT
CASSEGQDKPGELFF
>-|TRBD2|TRBJ2-1|TRBV7-9
TGTGCCAGCAGCCTAATTTTGACTAGCACAGGCAATGAGCAGTTCTTC
CASSLILTSTGNEQFF
>-|TRBD2|TRBJ2-3|TRBV11-2
TGTGCCAGCAGCGTAAAAAGGACTAGCGGGGACACAGATACGCAGTATTTT
CASSVKRTSGDTDTQYF
>-|TRBD2|TRBJ2-3|TRBV20-1
TGCAGTGCTAAAAGGACTAGCGGGAGCACAGATACGCAGTATTTT
CSAKRTSGSTDTQYF
>-|-|TRBJ2-7|TRBV11-3
TGTGCCAGCAGCAAATCACACGCTCGGGGGTACGAGCAGTACTTC
CASSKSHARGYEQYF
>few|-|TRBJ2-1|TRBV3-1
TGTGCCAGCAGCCAAGATGTGGGGGCCGGCCGGAATGAGCAGTTCTTC
CASSQDVGAGRNEQFF
>-|TRBD2|TRBJ2-3|TRBV5-1
TGCGCCAGCGGACTAGTCGGGGGGATTGATACGCAGTATTTT
CASGLVGGIDTQYF
>-|TRBD1|TRBJ1-6|TRBV20-1
TGCAGTGCTACCGGGACAGGGGCCGTGGGGACCCTCCACTTT
CSATGTGAVGTLHF
>-|-|TRBJ2-4|TRBV20-1
TGCAGTGCTACCCGACAGGGAGGAAACATTCAGTACTTC
CSATRQGGNIQYF
>few|-|TRBJ2-2|TRBV6-5
TGTGCCAGCAGTTTGCGGGTGGCCGGGGAGCTGTTTTTT
CASSLRVAGELFF
>-|-|TRBJ1-2|TRBV25-1
TGTGCCAGCAGTGGGGGGCCTTCGGGTCGGTCTAACTATGGCTACACCTTC
CASSGGPSGRSNYGYTF